This TCR beta chain is from a study of T cell responses to AZD1222 COVID-19 vaccine (dated by TCRdb to the early 2020s). Background for the entire study: TCR sequencing covered fewer than 250 trial participants: 207 given two doses of AZD1222 and approximately 26 given two doses of MenACWY control vaccine. Trial participants were enrolled by age into 18-55, 56-69 and 70-plus year subgroups, with roughly 160, 29 and 62 TCR-sequenced participants respectively.

The CDR3 regions of human TCRbeta chains were subjected to immunosequencing. The paper's data handling went like this. Repertoire TCRs were checked for matches against a reference library of SARS-CoV-2-specific TCRs that had been generated using the MIRA antigen-specificity platform. Breadth was defined as the fraction of unique TCRs that were SARS-CoV-2-associated, and depth was defined as the fraction of total T cells that were SARS-CoV-2-associated. Using the MIRA data, each spike-specific TCR was assigned both to the spike region to which the TCR was reactive and to a CD4 or CD8 class. Log10-transformed breadth and depth values were compared by one-way ANOVA with Sidak's multiple comparisons tests. Not all clones reach the TCRdb copy of this immuneACCESS table, which keeps in-frame sequences only. Checked studies attribute under half of the gap to unresolved V genes and leave the rest unexplained. That table is the source of V, J and clone size, and D and trimming were worked out from the DNA. This sample holds roughly 180,000 clones; just over 90% were observed only once. The top ten clonotypes cover roughly 3.5% of the sample.

The paper as a whole reports these results and caveats: In the small 56-69-year group, the increase in depth fell short of significance, most likely because of low power. Because no samples from the day 14 peak response were available, repertoires could be characterized only after the peak T cell response. Conclusions about previously exposed vaccinees are limited, since just five or six AZD1222 recipients were seropositive for SARS-CoV-2 at baseline. A significant rise in spike-specific TCR breadth and depth was observed after two AZD1222 doses relative to day 0 and relative to MenACWY recipients. The whole spike protein was spanned by vaccine-associated CD4 TCRs, and dominant responses were seen in regions 160-218 and 743-854. Reportedly, close to half of the unique spike-specific TCRs recognized epitopes lying outside the regions that are mutated in the B.1.351 and B.1.1.7 variants. Participants were mostly white British, with more females than males. The authors suggested clonal diversity may have been underestimated.

Concerning this clone: What this receptor recognizes is not known. No qualities accompany the bases; no much larger clone lies one base away.

The CDR3, from cysteine to phenylalanine, totals 16 residues. Only the CDR3 portion is preserved as DNA: 48 bases, with reading frame beginning at the first base. CDR1 and CDR2, per the germline V gene, are KGHDR and SFDVKD. Germline trimming amounts to 1 base on V and 0 bases on J, with 1 as the count of junction bases outside the gene matches. The sample's time point, from its label and the paper: about 28 days (+/-7) after the second vaccine dose. AZD1222 recipients given second doses at about 4 weeks or at about 12 weeks were pooled, since spike-specific TCR depth and breadth were not found to differ between the two schedules. Vaccinee samples came from UK trials COV001 and COV002, including a single-blind randomized controlled phase 2/3 trial of AZD1222 (ChAdOx1 nCoV-19) in healthy adults. For TCRbeta chain sequencing, PBMC samples from trial participants were taken at day 0 and at day 28 after the second dose.

This chain joins TRBV24-1 to TRBJ2-3; 9 bases in the junction line up with TRBD2. The sample was peripheral blood, taken 28 days after the second AZD1222 dose. The receptor's source is an adult who received the AZD1222 COVID-19 vaccine. For the CDR3, the sequence is CATSDLTSGSTDTQYF. The DNA reads TGTGCCACCAGTGATTTAACTAGCGGGAGCACAGATACGCAGTATTTT.